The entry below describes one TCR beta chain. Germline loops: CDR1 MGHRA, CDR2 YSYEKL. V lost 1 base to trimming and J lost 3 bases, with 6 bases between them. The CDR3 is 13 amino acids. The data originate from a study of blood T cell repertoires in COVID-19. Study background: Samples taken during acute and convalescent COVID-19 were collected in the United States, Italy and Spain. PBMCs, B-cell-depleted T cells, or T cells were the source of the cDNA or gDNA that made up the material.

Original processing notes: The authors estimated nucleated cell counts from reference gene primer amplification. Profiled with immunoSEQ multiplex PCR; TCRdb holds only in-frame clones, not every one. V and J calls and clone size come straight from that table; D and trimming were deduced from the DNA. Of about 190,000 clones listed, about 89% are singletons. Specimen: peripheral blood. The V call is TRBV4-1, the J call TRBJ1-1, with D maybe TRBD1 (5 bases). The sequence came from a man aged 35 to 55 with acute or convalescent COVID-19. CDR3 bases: TGCGCCAGCAGCCAAGCAGGGTACACTGAAGCTTTCTTT. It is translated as CASSQAGYTEAFF.